This T cell receptor beta chain was sequenced in a study of siplizumab effects on memory and regulatory T cells. The assay was immunoSEQ multiplex PCR, and TCRdb's table has in-frame clones only and misses some. The data hold fewer than 100,000 clones, with approximately 93% observed a single time. In its sample, this clone was seen once. Its specificity is unknown. Points from the study as a whole: In controls, 26.9% of mappable alloreactive CD4+ clones were Treg-derived on average, versus approximately 70% with siplizumab. Siplizumab caused a significant drop in alloreactive sequences traceable to unstimulated CD4+ memory cells. The mapping of alloreactive clones to unstimulated subsets covered only a minor fraction of them. There appeared to be greater diversity in naive T cells than in memory cells, and naive T cells seemed major contributors to the alloresponse.

The CDR3 runs 12 residues. V shed 4 bases and J shed 15 bases, with 17 bases lying between them. CDR1 and CDR2 (germline): SGHDT, YYEEEE. The source material was non-Treg CD4+ T cells sorted from blood. The receptor was isolated from a human donor in good health. The chain combines TRBV5-6 with TRBJ2-1, with a weak D call TRBD2 (5 bases). The CDR3 DNA follows: TGTGCCAGCAGCCCCGGGGTCAATGATCCGTTCTTC. Its protein is CASSPGVNDPFF.